Presented here are 9 T cell receptor beta chains from one specimen sequenced in a study of blood T cell repertoires in COVID-19. The table came from immunoSEQ multiplex PCR; TCRdb's copy has only in-frame clones and leaves some out. Of 150,000 to 200,000 clones detected, roughly 87% appear once; the ten largest clones hold around 4.6%. Sequenced sample: peripheral blood. Receptor source: a human donor in a cohort sampled during active COVID-19.

This clone was detected a few times. J is TRBJ2-3 and V is TRBV9; TRBD2 aligns across 12 bases. CDR3 length equals 13 residues. The junction had 6 bases not matched to a gene; V was cut back by 6 bases and J by 10 bases. CDR1 SGDLS and CDR2 YYNGEE come from the germline V gene. Here the CDR3 DNA reads TGTGCCAGCAAGGCTAGCGGGAGGGGATCGCAGTATTTT. Translating gives CASKASGRGSQYF. Using reference TRBV9 and TRBJ2-3 for the parts outside the CDR3, the full variable domain is DSGVTQTPKHLITATGQRVTLRCSPRSGDLSVYWYQQSLDQGLQFLIQYYNGEERAKGNILERFSAQQFPDLHSELNLSSLELGDSALYFCASKASGRGSQYFGPGTRLTVL.

The chain has TRBV7-2 and TRBJ2-2; weak D call: TRBD2 (7 bases). The CDR3 sequence is 17 residues long. Between the trimmed V and J ends, which lost 2 bases and 2 bases, there was a span of 15 bases. Per germline, CDR1 SGHTA and CDR2 FQGNSA. CDR3 in amino acids: CASSLRGGMGNTGELFF. CDR3 bases: TGTGCCAGCAGCTTAAGGGGGGGTATGGGCAACACCGGGGAGCTGTTTTTT.

This clone was observed a handful of times. V usage is TRBV7-3 and J usage is TRBJ1-5; D unresolved. V gave up 1 base and J gave up 7 bases, with 8 bases separating them. Germline lookup yields CDR1 SGHTA and CDR2 FQGTGA. The CDR3 spans 13 residues. The CDR3 reads CASSLMEGQPQHF. CDR3 DNA: TGTGCCAGCAGCTTAATGGAGGGCCAGCCCCAGCATTTT.

J is TRBJ2-3 and V is TRBV18; possible D gene TRBD2, 6 bases. Per germline, CDR1 KGHSH and CDR2 LQKENI. The CDR3 consists of 17 residues. Trimming left V 1 base short and J 1 base short, with 15 bases between. CDR3 in amino acids: CASSPRSVASGTDTQYF. The CDR3 nucleotides read TGTGCCAGCTCACCACGGTCTGTTGCTAGCGGCACAGATACGCAGTATTTT.

This chain uses TRBV7-2 with TRBJ1-2, with 7 bases that match TRBD1. J was trimmed by 7 bases and V by 5 bases; bases with no gene match: 19. CDR3 length equals 17 residues. CDR1 and CDR2 (germline): SGHTA, FQGNSA. The CDR3 loop is CASSPSPWDSRMGGYTF. The CDR3 region has the DNA TGTGCCAGCAGCCCCAGTCCCTGGGACAGTCGAATGGGTGGCTACACCTTC.

V usage is TRBV7-9 and J usage is TRBJ1-5, with D possibly TRBD1 on 5 matching bases. The CDR3 length is 14 residues. CDR1 is SEHNR and CDR2 is FQNEAQ in the germline V gene (reference sequence). V gave up 1 base and J gave up 4 bases, with 8 bases separating them. CDR3 bases: TGTGCCAGCAGCTTAGGGGGCAAAAATCAGCCCCAGCATTTT. As protein: CASSLGGKNQPQHF.

The chain joins TRBV9 to TRBJ1-1; 7 bases are a match to TRBD1. CDR1 and CDR2 from the germline V gene are SGDLS and YYNGEE. The CDR3 length is 17 residues. After removal of 0 bases from V and 3 bases from J, the junction contained 11 bases not matched to a gene. CDR3 DNA sequence: TGTGCCAGCAGCGTAGCAGGGGGGAAGGGTCAGGACACTGAAGCTTTCTTT. It is translated as CASSVAGGKGQDTEAFF.

The chain uses TRBV5-1 and TRBJ2-1; 7 positions match TRBD2. The V and J ends lost 0 bases and 7 bases, in that order; junction bases with no gene match: 7. Germline CDR1 is SGHRS and CDR2 is YFSETQ. The CDR3 length is 15 residues. The CDR3 here is CASSLAGGEGNEQFF. In DNA form, the CDR3 reads TGCGCCAGCAGCTTGGCCGGAGGGGAGGGGAATGAGCAGTTCTTC.

The chain employs TRBV11-2 and TRBJ2-3, with D possibly TRBD1 on 6 matching bases. Looked up from germline, CDR1 is SGHAT and CDR2 is FQNNGV. The CDR3 runs to 15 residues. V shed 3 bases and J shed 3 bases, with 13 bases lying between them. In DNA form, the CDR3 reads TGTGCCAGCAGCTTGTCCTGGGGGCGTACAGATACGCAGTATTTT. Protein sequence: CASSLSWGRTDTQYF.